This T cell receptor beta chain was captured by sequencing in a study of shared clonotypes between healthy human individuals. This clone has only a few counts. What it binds is unknown. Other DNA sequences in this specimen translate into the identical CDR3. Caucasian adults residing in Nashville, Tennessee made up all the donors. It was about 84 million PBMCs that unsorted samples used for genomic DNA. The table came from immunoSEQ multiplex PCR; TCRdb's copy has only in-frame clones and leaves some out. The sample has roughly 500,000 clones, 79% seen once. Regarding the study as a whole: The expectation was that sequencing depth would affect clonotype sharing among donors.

Germline loops: CDR1 SGHTA, CDR2 FQGNSA. The CDR3 runs to 13 residues. The V segment lost 5 bases and the J segment 5 bases; nucleotides outside the gene matches: 1. This sequence originates from a woman aged 40-49 years in good health. Some clones in this sample may be carry-over from other donors' samples. The source material was PBMCs. V gene TRBV7-2 combines with J gene TRBJ2-5, with 11 bases fitting TRBD2. The CDR3 DNA reads TGTGCCAGCAGCCGGACTAGCGGGGAGACCCAGTACTTC. Translated: CASSRTSGETQYF.